Listed here are 21 T cell receptor beta chains from one sample, sequenced in a study of blood T cell repertoires in COVID-19. Assay: immunoSEQ multiplex PCR; the TCRdb copy retains only in-frame clones and omits some. The sample shows 400,000 to 550,000 clones, 87% of them seen only once. Sequencing was carried out using PBMCs or T cells enriched from blood (not recorded which). These receptors were taken from a young woman with acute COVID-19.

The chain links TRBV29-1 to TRBJ1-4, with 7 bases fitting TRBD1. Germline CDR1 SQVTM, CDR2 ANQGSEA. V shed 6 bases and J 5 bases; nucleotides not matched to a gene: 9. The CDR3 totals 14 residues. The CDR3 bases are TGCAGCGTCGGACAGGCTCTTCTGAATGAAAAACTGTTTTTT. It encodes CSVGQALLNEKLFF.

This sequence joins TRBV29-1 and TRBJ2-1, with 8 bases lining up with TRBD2. J lost 8 bases, V lost 2 bases, and 5 bases had no gene match. The CDR3 has 13 amino acids. CDR1 is SQVTM, CDR2 ANQGSEA, per germline. The CDR3 spells CSVERTSLDEQFF. The CDR3 nucleotides are TGCAGCGTTGAACGGACTAGCCTGGATGAGCAGTTCTTC.

The CDR3 reads CASSQGIVPMNTEAFF. In DNA, the CDR3 is TGCGCCAGCAGCCAAGGAATAGTCCCGATGAACACTGAAGCTTTCTTT. V is TRBV4-1 and J is TRBJ1-1; D not resolved. The V gene lost 1 base and the J gene lost 0 bases, with 12 bases spanning the gap. Germline CDR1 is MGHRA and CDR2 is YSYEKL. CDR3 length: 16 residues.

V is TRBV4-3 and J is TRBJ1-2, with unresolved D. CDR3 size: 16 residues. V was trimmed by 1 base and J by 4 bases, leaving 16 bases between them. From germline, CDR1 is LGHNA and CDR2 YSLEER. The CDR3: CASSQVNAGNSYGYTF. The CDR3 DNA is TGCGCCAGCAGCCAAGTCAATGCCGGAAACAGCTATGGCTACACCTTC.

Only one count was recorded for this clone. The rearrangement uses TRBV5-4 and TRBJ2-1; TRBD1 matches at 8 bases. The CDR3 totals 16 residues. The germline gives CDR1 SGHNT, CDR2 YYREEE (reference sequence). The J segment lost 5 bases and the V segment lost 4 bases, leaving 11 bases of the junction unmatched. The CDR3, as DNA: TGTGCCAGCAGCCTGGGGAGGAACAGGGGGGACAATGAGCAGTTCTTC. This sequence encodes CASSLGRNRGDNEQFF.

V usage is TRBV2 and J usage is TRBJ2-7; 7 bases are a match to TRBD1. Per the germline V gene, CDR1 is SNHLY and CDR2 is FYNNEI. This CDR3 spans 14 amino acids. V trimming: 6 bases; J trimming: 1 base; junction bases outside the gene matches: 6. The CDR3 sequence: CASSLGGYSYEQYF. DNA of the CDR3: TGTGCCAGCAGCCTAGGGGGCTATTCCTACGAGCAGTACTTC.

The chain recombines TRBV9 with TRBJ2-1; TRBD2 agrees at 9 bases. CDR1 is SGDLS and CDR2 is YYNGEE in the germline V gene. The J segment lost 10 bases and the V segment lost 2 bases, leaving 7 bases of the junction unmatched. This CDR3 is built from 14 residues. The CDR3 DNA follows: TGTGCCAGCAGCGTGGGACTAGCTGTTTCCGAGCAGTTCTTC. Amino acids: CASSVGLAVSEQFF.

The chain couples TRBV3-1 (or the pseudogene TRBV3-2) to TRBJ1-5, with D hard to call. The CDR3 has 13 amino acids. Germline V gene lookup returns CDR1 LGHDT and CDR2 YNNKEL (reference sequence). V was shortened by 2 bases and J by 7 bases, with 9 bases between the two germline ends. CDR3 amino acids: CASSQYGGQPQHF. CDR3 bases: TGTGCCAGCAGCCAATATGGCGGGCAGCCCCAGCATTTT.

This clone occurred a few times. This chain links TRBV25-1 with TRBJ2-7, with D hard to call. Germline lookup yields CDR1 MGHDK and CDR2 SYGVNS. V shed 1 base and J shed 2 bases, with 12 bases lying between them. The CDR3 has 15 residues. The DNA of the CDR3 is TGTGCCAGCAGTGAATTGTCTGCGCGTCCCTACGAGCAGTACTTC. Amino acids: CASSELSARPYEQYF.

The chain couples TRBV5-6 to TRBJ2-7; D call uncertain. The CDR3 is made up of 14 amino acids. Trimming left V 1 base short and J 3 bases short, with 11 bases between. Germline assignment: CDR1 SGHDT and CDR2 YYEEEE. CDR3 sequence (DNA): TGTGCCAGCAGCTTGCGGATTAGCCGCTACGAGCAGTACTTC. As protein: CASSLRISRYEQYF.

CDR3 in amino acids: CASTGQGGFGGELFF. The CDR3 region has the DNA TGTGCCAGCACCGGACAGGGCGGGTTTGGCGGGGAGCTGTTTTTT. The rearrangement links TRBV3-1 (or the pseudogene TRBV3-2) to TRBJ2-2, with 8 bases lining up with TRBD1. J was trimmed by 7 bases and V by 7 bases; bases with no gene match: 11. Germline CDR1 LGHDT, CDR2 YNNKEL (reference sequence). The CDR3 sequence is 15 residues long.

This sequence joins TRBV3-1 (or the pseudogene TRBV3-2) and TRBJ2-7; 7 nucleotides align to TRBD2. CDR3 length equals 17 residues. V lost 0 bases and J lost 0; bases outside the gene matches: 8. Germline loops: CDR1 LGHDT, CDR2 YNNKEL (reference sequence). The CDR3 DNA is TGTGCCAGCAGCCAAGACGAGGGCTGGGAGGGCTCCTACGAGCAGTACTTC. It codes for CASSQDEGWEGSYEQYF.

This CDR3 is CASSSGQEAFF. The CDR3 DNA follows: TGTGCCAGCAGCTCGGGACAGGAAGCTTTCTTT. This chain connects TRBV5-4 to TRBJ1-1, with 7 bases aligning to TRBD1. The junction had 1 base not matched to a gene; V was cut back by 3 bases and J by 8 bases. Per the germline V gene, CDR1 is SGHNT and CDR2 is YYREEE (reference sequence). This CDR3 has 11 residues.

The rearrangement uses TRBV11-3 and TRBJ2-7; 13 nucleotides match TRBD2. V was pared by 4 bases and J by 7 bases, with 4 bases of the junction left unmatched. The V gene's germline CDR1 is SGHNT and CDR2 YENEEA. The length of the CDR3 is 14 residues. The CDR3 DNA reads as TGTGCCAGCAGCTCTGGACTAGCGGGAGATGAGCAGTACTTC. Protein product: CASSSGLAGDEQYF.

The V call is TRBV5-3, the J call TRBJ2-1; maybe TRBD2 (6 bases). TRBV5-3 carries the ORF label, with uncertain function. CDR3 length equals 20 residues. V gave up 5 bases and J gave up 8 bases, with 35 bases separating them. The CDR3 nucleotides are TGTGCCAGAAGTTGGGGGTTAAGGACTAACTCTTTAGTTTTGCGCGATGAGCAGTTCTTC. Translated, it gives CARSWGLRTNSLVLRDEQFF.

The chain uses TRBV5-6 and TRBJ1-2; D perhaps matches TRBD1 (6 bases). The V end was cut by 3 bases, the J end by 0 bases, with 15 bases between. The CDR3 is 16 amino acids. Germline CDR1 is SGHDT and CDR2 is YYEEEE. The DNA for the CDR3 is TGTGCCAGCAGCTCAGGCGGGGGGCGCGCTAACTATGGCTACACCTTC. Protein product: CASSSGGGRANYGYTF.

The CDR3 spells CASSLADREKGYTF. In nucleotides, the CDR3 is TGTGCCAGCAGCTTAGCGGACAGGGAAAAGGGCTACACCTTC. J is TRBJ1-2 and V is TRBV7-9; 8 positions agree with TRBD1. V gave up 0 bases and J gave up 8 bases; unmatched junction bases: 5. The CDR3 has 14 amino acids. Looked up from germline, CDR1 is SEHNR and CDR2 is FQNEAQ (reference sequence).

This chain joins TRBV19 and TRBJ2-7, with 10 bases identical to TRBD1. The CDR3 runs 15 residues. The V segment lost 3 bases and the J segment 3 bases; nucleotides outside the gene matches: 5. Germline V gene data show CDR1 as LNHDA and CDR2 as SQIVND (reference sequence). The CDR3 DNA reads TGTGCCAGTAGTATGACCGGGACAGGGGACTACGAGCAGTACTTC. Residues: CASSMTGTGDYEQYF.

This clone was seen only once. The chain uses TRBV5-4 and TRBJ2-7; D may be TRBD1 (6 bases). Trimming removed 0 bases from V and 4 bases from J, with 14 bases in between. Germline CDR1 reads SGHNT; CDR2 reads YYREEE (reference sequence). CDR3 length equals 15 residues. The chain's CDR3 is CASSLGGGEIYEQYF. The CDR3, as DNA: TGTGCCAGCAGCTTGGGTGGGGGCGAGATTTACGAGCAGTACTTC.

The J gene is TRBJ2-3, the V gene TRBV4-3; TRBD2 might be the D (6 bases). This CDR3 has 15 residues. V lost 3 bases, J lost 5 bases, and 15 bases lay in between. Germline CDR1 is LGHNA and CDR2 is YSLEER. CDR3 DNA sequence: TGCGCCAGCAGCCAGGATGGAGGGCGGAAAGATACGCAGTATTTT. Protein: CASSQDGGRKDTQYF.

This clone is a singleton in its sample. V usage is TRBV29-1 and J usage is TRBJ2-5; a possible D gene is TRBD2 (5 bases). The CDR3 is 13 residues long. The V gene lost 5 bases and the J gene lost 2 bases, with 12 bases spanning the gap. The germline CDR1 and CDR2 sequences are SQVTM and ANQGSEA. In nucleotides, the CDR3 is TGCAGCGTTTTGAGCGGCTTTCAAGAGACCCAGTACTTC. This codes for CSVLSGFQETQYF.